This TCR beta chain originates from a study of beta chain features in type 1 diabetes. The table lists this clone with a few counts. What it binds is not known. Trimming cost V 1 base and J 0 bases, with 12 bases left between them. Germline values: CDR1 SGHAT, CDR2 FQNNGV. The CDR3 spans 16 residues. The study, taken as a whole, reports: All four CD4+ subsets from Type 1 diabetes patients carried moderately but significantly shorter TCRB CDR3s. Whether HLA type influences TCRB rearrangement remained unresolved here.

Every bit of the isolated RNA underwent reverse transcription, so sequencing read expressed TCRB transcripts. Each sample of naive, central memory or regulatory T cells had, on average, about 3.57 million reads. The table came from immunoSEQ multiplex PCR; TCRdb's copy has only in-frame clones and leaves some out. The sample has 300,000 to 450,000 clones, 9.5% to 10% seen once. The source material was central memory CD4+ T cells from blood. V and J are TRBV11-2 and TRBJ1-1, with D uncertain. The TCR sequence derives from a young man with type 1 diabetes. This CDR3 is CASSLGARTLNTEAFF. The CDR3, as DNA: TGTGCCAGCAGCTTAGGGGCGCGGACGTTGAACACTGAAGCTTTCTTT.